The count of the clone carrying this T cell receptor beta chain is one. CDR1 LNHDA and CDR2 SQIVND come from the germline V gene (reference sequence). This CDR3 spans 12 amino acids. The V gene lost 4 bases and the J gene lost 8 bases, with 11 bases spanning the gap. In the study's own analysis: Amplification of reference gene primers was used by the study to estimate nucleated cell counts. Data came from immunoSEQ multiplex PCR; TCRdb stores just in-frame clones and leaves some out. V, J and clone size are those of that table, while D and trimming were read from the DNA. The sample has about 200,000 clones; about 83% are singletons. The sample comes from a study of blood T cell repertoires in COVID-19. Whole-study context: Donors in the United States, Italy and Spain gave samples during acute or convalescent COVID-19. Sources were T cells, B-cell-depleted T cells, or PBMCs; the material itself was cDNA or gDNA.

The rearrangement joins TRBV19 to TRBJ1-2; D ambiguous. The clonotype originates from a man aged 55 to 70 who had recovered from COVID-19. Specimen: peripheral blood. CDR3: CASSSRGWGYTF. In nucleotides, the CDR3 is TGTGCCAGTAGTAGCCGGGGATGGGGCTACACCTTC.